A selection of T cell receptor beta chains follows, all from one sample in a study of CD8 T cells in Susac syndrome. TCRdb reanalysed the immunoSEQ multiplex PCR reads using MiXCR and keeps one entry per CDR3 protein. The sample has nearly 200,000 distinct CDR3 sequences; 90% to 95% are singletons. The sample consisted of CD4+ T cells from PBMCs. All receptors derive from a human donor with multiple sclerosis. Both conserved end residues are part of each CDR3. Only part of the rows carry a size: once, few, many, or a class if the clone is expanded.

V: TRBV20-1; size: NA; J: TRBJ1-1; CDR3: CSVLEADGTEAFF
V: TRBV2; size: NA; J: TRBJ2-1; CDR3: CASSPTEVEQFF
V: TRBV20-1; size: NA; J: TRBJ1-5; CDR3: CSALGGNQPQHF
V: TRBV20-1; size: NA; J: TRBJ2-5; CDR3: CSASGASVDQETQYF
V: TRBV7-8; size: NA; J: TRBJ2-1; CDR3: CASSLGTEIYNEQFF
V: TRBV20-1; size: NA; J: TRBJ2-7; CDR3: CSARDPVTSYEQYF
V: TRBV20-1; size: once; J: TRBJ2-5; CDR3: CSAYAQGQETQYF
V: TRBV12-3/TRBV12-4; size: NA; J: TRBJ1-5; CDR3: CASRTGDDQPQHF
V: TRBV5-1; size: NA; J: TRBJ2-7; CDR3: CASRPTGTANYEQYF
V: TRBV12-3/TRBV12-4; size: NA; J: TRBJ2-7; CDR3: CASSLTSGTSSYEQYF
V: TRBV15; size: NA; J: TRBJ2-1; CDR3: CATEEINSYNEQFF
V: TRBV20-1; size: NA; J: TRBJ2-2; CDR3: CSASRGGANTGELFF
V: TRBV5-1; size: NA; J: TRBJ1-1; CDR3: CASSLVVNTEAFF
V: TRBV3-1; size: NA; J: TRBJ2-7; CDR3: CASSQRSGVEQYF
V: TRBV20-1; size: NA; J: TRBJ2-7; CDR3: CSAFKDRANEQYF
V: TRBV20-1; size: NA; J: TRBJ2-5; CDR3: CSARLGLETQYF
V: TRBV15; size: NA; J: TRBJ1-2; CDR3: CATSVGLPVYGYTF
V: TRBV27; size: NA; J: TRBJ2-1; CDR3: CASSRDPWGNEQFF
V: TRBV15; size: NA; J: TRBJ2-3; CDR3: CATSPQGGLDTQYF
V: TRBV30; size: NA; J: TRBJ2-7; CDR3: CAWSEGRLDEQYF
V: TRBV20-1; size: NA; J: TRBJ2-1; CDR3: CSATPGTSGRAYNEQFF
V: TRBV15; size: once; J: TRBJ2-7; CDR3: CATSRAPDSYEQYF
V: TRBV24-1; size: NA; J: TRBJ2-1; CDR3: CATSDPGLKEQFF
V: TRBV7-3; size: NA; J: TRBJ2-3; CDR3: CASSPRLAGFPTQYF
V: TRBV14; size: NA; J: TRBJ2-1; CDR3: CASSQATAPGNEQFF
V: TRBV30; size: NA; J: TRBJ2-3; CDR3: CAFTAGGVSDTQYF
V: TRBV30; size: NA; J: TRBJ1-1; CDR3: CAWSFPLNTEAFF
V: TRBV29-1; size: NA; J: TRBJ1-1; CDR3: CSVQTGRDTEAFF
V: TRBV5-1; size: NA; J: TRBJ1-4; CDR3: CASSKGIGEKLFF
V: TRBV30; size: NA; J: TRBJ2-7; CDR3: CAWSYHSYEQYF
V: TRBV7-9; size: NA; J: TRBJ2-3; CDR3: CASTPGLAPLEGQYF
V: TRBV15; size: NA; J: TRBJ2-1; CDR3: CGTSRVIGSGVEQFF
V: TRBV2; size: NA; J: TRBJ1-2; CDR3: CASSEGTQGRDYGYTF
V: TRBV7-8; size: NA; J: TRBJ2-7; CDR3: CASSHRQGTIYEQYF
V: TRBV12-3/TRBV12-4; size: NA; J: TRBJ1-2; CDR3: CASSFGANRVSYGYTF
V: TRBV24-1; size: NA; J: TRBJ2-6; CDR3: CATSDGGSPGANVLTF
V: TRBV9; size: NA; J: TRBJ2-5; CDR3: CASSAGTFQETQYF
V: TRBV7-2; size: few; J: TRBJ2-5; CDR3: CASSLGVGETQYF
V: TRBV20-1; size: once; J: TRBJ2-7; CDR3: CSARAYEQYF
V: TRBV20-1; size: NA; J: TRBJ1-5; CDR3: CSASWGGNQPQHF
V: TRBV20-1; size: NA; J: TRBJ2-1; CDR3: CSARLAGGTNEQFF
V: TRBV11-2; size: NA; J: TRBJ2-1; CDR3: CASSRGQKDEQFF
V: TRBV7-9; size: NA; J: TRBJ2-2; CDR3: CASSTRDTGPGELFF
V: TRBV3-1; size: NA; J: TRBJ1-1; CDR3: CASSPQQGLGTEAFF
V: TRBV19; size: NA; J: TRBJ1-2; CDR3: CASSGTGGAANGYTF
V: TRBV2; size: once; J: TRBJ2-3; CDR3: CANSTSGADTQYF
V: TRBV14; size: NA; J: TRBJ2-1; CDR3: CASSQLRDYNEQFF
V: TRBV9; size: NA; J: TRBJ2-3; CDR3: CASSVGDMTDTQYF
V: TRBV20-1; size: NA; J: TRBJ2-3; CDR3: CSARRGRDTQYF
V: TRBV4-1; size: NA; J: TRBJ2-6; CDR3: CASSRLVSGGANVLTF
V: TRBV27; size: NA; J: TRBJ2-5; CDR3: CASSFWRTSDQETQYF
V: TRBV18; size: NA; J: TRBJ2-1; CDR3: CASSPETGVNEQFF